This T cell receptor beta chain was recovered during a study of blood T cell repertoires in COVID-19. Study information: There were acute and convalescent COVID-19 samples, and they came from the United States, Italy and Spain. From T cells, B-cell-depleted T cells, or PBMCs came the material, which was cDNA or gDNA.

Per the study methods: Reference gene primer amplification yielded estimated nucleated cell counts. The assay was immunoSEQ multiplex PCR, and TCRdb's table has in-frame clones only and misses some. V and J calls and clone size are those listed in that table; D and trimming were worked out from the DNA. The data hold roughly 230,000 clones, with around 83% observed a single time. This CDR3 has 16 amino acids. From germline, CDR1 is MNHEY and CDR2 SVGEGT. Trimming shortened V by 4 bases and J by 2 bases, and 14 bases separated the two germline ends. Material for sequencing was peripheral blood. The genes are TRBV6-2 or TRBV6-3 and TRBJ2-2, with D perhaps matching TRBD2 (5 bases). The clonotype originates from a woman aged 45-60 years with acute or convalescent COVID-19. CDR3 loop: CASSFESGPNTGELFF. For the CDR3, the DNA is TGTGCCAGCAGTTTCGAAAGCGGACCCAACACCGGGGAGCTGTTTTTT.